This TCR beta chain was captured in a study of OX40 agonist ivuxolimab in advanced cancers. Background on the study: Cohort: more than 75% men, mean age approximately 64, aged about 20 to 90.

Some clones are missing from TCRdb's copy, which holds only in-frame ones; the method was immunoSEQ multiplex PCR. Found here are around 70,000 clones, about 80% of them singletons; the top ten hold about 7%. Germline CDR1 LGHNA, CDR2 YNFKEQ. Trimming stripped 1 base from V and 0 bases from J, with 13 bases between. This CDR3 is 17 amino acids long. Overall study results and limits: At doses 0.1 to 3.0 mg/kg, CD4+ and CD8+ clones expanded.

About this clone: The antigen is unknown.

The source material was CD4+ or CD8+ T cells sorted from blood, sampled in a trial of the OX40 agonist ivuxolimab. The V and J genes are TRBV4-2 and TRBJ2-1; D may correspond to TRBD1 or TRBD2 (5 bases each). This TCR came from an adult with an advanced solid tumor such as melanoma, head and neck, liver or kidney cancer. The CDR3 spells CASSQVLGEPSYNEQFF. For the CDR3, the DNA is TGTGCCAGCAGCCAAGTCCTGGGGGAACCCTCCTACAATGAGCAGTTCTTC.